This entry lists 26 T cell receptor beta chains sequenced from one sample in a study of OX40 agonist ivuxolimab in advanced cancers. Clones were sequenced by immunoSEQ multiplex PCR, and TCRdb holds only the in-frame ones, with some missing. The sample lists about 25,000 clones; 80% to 90% were seen once. Here the sequenced sample was CD4+ or CD8+ T cells sorted from blood, taken in a trial of the OX40 agonist ivuxolimab. Receptors were obtained from an adult with an advanced solid tumor such as melanoma, head and neck, liver or kidney cancer.

On this clone itself: The same CDR3 arises from other DNA sequences in this sample as well. The chain recombines TRBV30 with TRBJ2-7, with a tentative D call TRBD2 (6 bases). The CDR3 covers 11 residues. V lost 4 bases and J lost 3, with 7 bases in between. Germline CDR1 is GTSNPN and CDR2 is SVGIG (reference sequence). The CDR3 coding sequence is TGTGCCTGGACGGAGGGCTACGAGCAGTACTTC. It encodes CAWTEGYEQYF.

V gene TRBV7-2 combines with J gene TRBJ2-7; 12 nucleotides align to TRBD2. CDR3 size: 16 residues. The V and J ends lost 1 base and 4 bases, in that order; junction bases with no gene match: 5. CDR1 and CDR2 from the germline V gene are SGHTA and FQGNSA. The CDR3, as DNA: TGTGCCAGCAGCTTAGTCCCTAGCGGGGGGGCTTACGAGCAGTACTTC. It specifies CASSLVPSGGAYEQYF.

The J gene is TRBJ2-4, the V gene TRBV9; D is unresolved. The V end was cut by 0 bases, the J end by 3 bases, with 7 bases between. Germline V gene sequence: CDR1 SGDLS, CDR2 YYNGEE. This CDR3 region has 14 residues. CDR3 DNA sequence: TGTGCCAGCAGCGTAGGGCAGTACAAAAACATTCAGTACTTC. The encoded protein is CASSVGQYKNIQYF.

The J gene is TRBJ2-4, the V gene TRBV7-6; D is unclear. The V end was cut by 6 bases, the J end by 0 bases, with 9 bases between. Germline-derived CDR1 and CDR2 are SGHVS and FNYEAQ. The CDR3 is made up of 14 amino acids. The CDR3 here is CASSPTLAKNIQYF. The CDR3 DNA reads as TGTGCCAGCAGTCCGACCTTAGCCAAAAACATTCAGTACTTC.

The V call is TRBV2, the J call TRBJ1-5; D gene ambiguous. V lost 4 bases to trimming and J lost 1 base, with 8 bases between them. CDR3 size: 14 residues. Germline V gene sequence: CDR1 SNHLY, CDR2 FYNNEI. The CDR3 coding sequence is TGTGCCAGCAGTGGTCATTCGAGCAATCAGCCCCAGCATTTT. Its protein product is CASSGHSSNQPQHF.

The chain carries TRBV6-1 and TRBJ2-7, with 13 bases identical to TRBD2. V gave up 4 bases and J gave up 7 bases; unmatched junction bases: 10. CDR1 and CDR2 (germline): MNHNS, SASEGT. The CDR3 has 16 residues. The CDR3 DNA reads TGTGCCAGCAGTGTAGGACTAGCGGGAGCACACAGAGAGCAGTACTTC. Translating gives CASSVGLAGAHREQYF.

The V call is TRBV7-9, the J call TRBJ1-4; maybe TRBD1 (5 bases). The CDR3 runs to 17 residues. Trimming shortened V by 1 base and J by 2 bases, and 14 bases separated the two germline ends. Germline assignment: CDR1 SEHNR and CDR2 FQNEAQ (reference sequence). CDR3 bases: TGTGCCAGCAGCTTAGACGGGTATCGGGGGACTAATGAAAAACTGTTTTTT. Its protein product is CASSLDGYRGTNEKLFF.

The CDR3 reads CASSYGGLGGGETQYF. The CDR3 region has the DNA TGTGCCAGCAGTTATGGCGGTTTGGGGGGGGGTGAGACCCAGTACTTC. The chain employs TRBV6-5 and TRBJ2-5; 7 bases map to TRBD2. The CDR3 is 16 amino acids. V trimming: 3 bases; J trimming: 5 bases; junction bases outside the gene matches: 12. The germline V gene encodes CDR1 MNHEY and CDR2 SVGAGI.

J is TRBJ1-4 and V is TRBV25-1; 10 bases align to TRBD1. This CDR3 spans 15 amino acids. Germline assignment: CDR1 MGHDK and CDR2 SYGVNS. Trimming took 1 base from V and 8 from J; bases not matched to a gene: 4. The DNA for the CDR3 is TGTGCCAGCAGTGAATCTGGGACAGGGGAAGAAAAACTGTTTTTT. This sequence encodes CASSESGTGEEKLFF.

The CDR3 DNA is TGTGCCAGCAGTTTACCGGGGGCGAGGGATTCACCCCTCCACTTT. Translation gives CASSLPGARDSPLHF. J is TRBJ1-6 and V is TRBV6-5; a possible D gene is TRBD1 (6 bases). The CDR3 sequence is 15 residues long. Looked up from germline, CDR1 is MNHEY and CDR2 is SVGAGI. Trimming pared 4 bases from V and 8 bases from J, leaving 15 bases between.

This chain uses TRBV29-1 with TRBJ2-7; D is undetermined. V lost 0 bases to trimming and J lost 4 bases, with 10 bases between them. CDR3 length: 13 residues. Germline assignment: CDR1 SQVTM and CDR2 ANQGSEA. CDR3 loop: CSVEDHTRYEQYF. As DNA, the CDR3 is TGCAGCGTTGAAGATCACACACGGTACGAGCAGTACTTC.

The chain carries TRBV29-1 and TRBJ2-7; weak D call: TRBD1 (6 bases). Germline V lookup: CDR1 SQVTM, CDR2 ANQGSEA. The CDR3 is 13 amino acids. Trimming removed 7 bases at V and 1 base at J, with 14 bases between. The CDR3, as DNA: TGCAGCGCCCAATCAGGGACATCCTACGAGCAGTACTTC. Residues: CSAQSGTSYEQYF.

The chain combines TRBV4-1 with TRBJ2-7; TRBD2 agrees at 7 bases. CDR3 length: 16 residues. The germline gives CDR1 MGHRA, CDR2 YSYEKL. V was clipped by 1 base and J by 0 bases; unmatched bases: 6. CDR3 amino acids: CASSQGGGLDSYEQYF. DNA for the CDR3: TGCGCCAGCAGCCAAGGGGGGGGACTGGACTCCTACGAGCAGTACTTC.

By sample share, this clone is medium-sized (0.01 to 0.1%). This chain uses TRBV7-9 with TRBJ1-1; D not certain. V was cut by 1 base and J by 7 bases, with 7 bases left in between. Germline loops: CDR1 SEHNR, CDR2 FQNEAQ (reference sequence). CDR3 size: 12 residues. CDR3 coding DNA: TGTGCCAGCAGCTTAGAACGTGGTGAAGCTTTCTTT. Translating it yields CASSLERGEAFF.

For the CDR3, the DNA is TGTGCCACCAGCCCAAGCCCCAGCCAGGTAAATCAGCCCCAGCATTTT. It specifies CATSPSPSQVNQPQHF. The chain joins TRBV15 to TRBJ1-5; D is undetermined. This CDR3 has 16 residues. V lost 5 bases, J lost 4 bases, and 18 bases lay in between. Per the germline V gene, CDR1 is LNHNV and CDR2 is YYDKDF (reference sequence).

This clone was counted a few times. The rearrangement joins TRBV28 to TRBJ1-5, with D tentatively TRBD1 (5 bases). CDR3 length: 16 amino acids. Germline CDR1 is MDHEN and CDR2 is SYDVKM. Trimming took 7 bases from V and 0 from J, leaving 16 bases between them. The CDR3 DNA follows: TGTGCCAGCACCCCCCTCCGGGACTATAGCAATCAGCCCCAGCATTTT. Translated, it gives CASTPLRDYSNQPQHF. The whole variable domain, filled in from reference TRBV28 and TRBJ1-5, reads DVKVTQSSRYLVKRTGEKVFLECVQDMDHENMFWYRQDPGLGLRLIYFSYDVKMKEKGDIPEGYSVSREKKERFSLILESASTNQTSMYLCASTPLRDYSNQPQHFGDGTRLSIL.

The J gene is TRBJ1-1, the V gene TRBV6-1, with unresolved D. Germline values: CDR1 MNHNS, CDR2 SASEGT. CDR3 length: 12 residues. The V end lost 6 bases, the J end lost 1 base, and 6 bases lay between the germline ends. CDR3 sequence reads: CASRGPNTEAFF. The CDR3 coding sequence is TGTGCCAGCAGGGGCCCGAACACTGAAGCTTTCTTT.

The J gene is TRBJ2-7, the V gene TRBV4-3; 14 positions match TRBD2. This CDR3 region has 17 residues. Germline V CDR1 and CDR2: LGHNA, YSLEER. J lost 3 bases, V lost 0 bases, and 4 bases had no gene match. In DNA, the CDR3 is TGCGCCAGCAGCCAAGAACGACTAGCGGGGGGGAACTACGAGCAGTACTTC. Its protein is CASSQERLAGGNYEQYF.

A few counts support this clone. V is TRBV6-5 and J is TRBJ1-1; 7 bases are a match to TRBD1. The CDR3 has 14 amino acids. Trimming cost V 7 bases and J 8 bases; bases outside gene matches: 13. CDR1 is MNHEY and CDR2 is SVGAGI in the germline V gene. CDR3 in DNA: TGTGCCAGCATCCTGCTCGGGACAGCCTCAGAAGCTTTCTTT. Residues: CASILLGTASEAFF.

The chain is built from TRBV5-4 and TRBJ2-7; maybe TRBD1 (5 bases). CDR1 is SGHNT and CDR2 is YYREEE in the germline V gene (reference sequence). V lost 1 base, J lost 1 base, and 12 bases lay in between. This CDR3 spans 15 amino acids. The CDR3 DNA is TGTGCCAGCAGCTTGAGTAAGGACACGTCCTACGAGCAGTACTTC. This encodes CASSLSKDTSYEQYF.

The chain combines TRBV7-9 with TRBJ2-7; 9 bases are shared with TRBD1. Germline V CDR1 and CDR2: SEHNR, FQNEAQ (reference sequence). The CDR3 is 15 residues long. V lost 5 bases and J lost 3; bases outside the gene matches: 8. CDR3 nucleotide sequence: TGTGCCAGCAGCATCCGGACAGGGGTCTTCTACGAGCAGTACTTC. This encodes CASSIRTGVFYEQYF.

This clone was observed a single time. J is TRBJ2-2 and V is TRBV11-2; D is ambiguous. This CDR3 contains 15 residues. Germline-derived CDR1 and CDR2 are SGHAT and FQNNGV. V was trimmed by 3 bases and J by 1 base, leaving 9 bases between them. CDR3: CASSFRSGNTGELFF. Written as DNA, the CDR3 is TGTGCCAGCAGCTTCCGGTCGGGGAACACCGGGGAGCTGTTTTTT.

This chain links TRBV18 with TRBJ1-4; 9 bases are shared with TRBD1. V gave up 6 bases and J gave up 8 bases; unmatched junction bases: 10. Per the germline V gene, CDR1 is KGHSH and CDR2 is LQKENI. The CDR3 has 15 amino acids. CDR3 region: CASSPGDRGDEKLFF. CDR3 coding DNA: TGTGCCAGCTCCCCCGGAGACAGGGGGGACGAAAAACTGTTTTTT.

This chain joins TRBV6-1 and TRBJ1-5, with a possible D match to TRBD1 (5 bases). CDR1 and CDR2 from the germline V gene are MNHNS and SASEGT. The CDR3 length is 15 residues. The germline V and J ends were trimmed by 2 bases and 1 base, with 9 bases remaining between them. CDR3 residues: CASSERDPSNQPQHF. For the CDR3, the DNA is TGTGCCAGCAGTGAAAGGGACCCGAGCAATCAGCCCCAGCATTTT.

The chain couples TRBV5-4 to TRBJ2-1; D is unclear. This CDR3 has 15 amino acids. Deletions cut 4 bases from V and 0 bases from J, with 11 bases between. Germline-derived CDR1 and CDR2 are SGHNT and YYREEE (reference sequence). CDR3 in DNA: TGTGCCAGCAGCCCGGGCGGAAGCTCCTACAATGAGCAGTTCTTC. Translation: CASSPGGSSYNEQFF.

The chain joins TRBV14 to TRBJ2-7; the D gene is possibly TRBD2 (6 bases). CDR3 length: 15 residues. Germline assignment: CDR1 SGHDN and CDR2 FVKESK. The V end was cut by 0 bases, the J end by 2 bases, with 11 bases between. This CDR3 reads CASSQEWTTPYEQYF. The CDR3 DNA reads as TGTGCCAGCAGCCAAGAGTGGACTACTCCCTACGAGCAGTACTTC.